Listed below are T cell receptor beta chains from one sample, sequenced in a study of blood T cell repertoires in COVID-19. The method was immunoSEQ multiplex PCR; TCRdb's version includes in-frame clones alone and lacks a portion of them. Of around 200,000 clones listed, 85% to 90% are singletons. Material for sequencing was peripheral blood. All receptors come from a man aged 50-59 years with acute or convalescent COVID-19. Each CDR3 is given with its conserved first and last residue. Fields, in order: J gene, D gene, clone size, V gene, CDR3 protein, CDR3 DNA. The D gene is left open where the match is weak. Rows give clone size only sometimes, using once, few, many, or a class for an expanded clone.

TRBJ1-3 . . TRBV20-1 CSAPRGGTIYF TGCAGTGCCCCCCGGGGGGGCACCATATATTTT
TRBJ1-4 TRBD1 . TRBV6-5 CASSYRTGYNEKLFF TGTGCCAGCAGTTACCGGACAGGGTATAATGAAAAACTGTTTTTT
TRBJ1-4 . . TRBV7-9 CASSPPRDEKLFF TGTGCCAGCAGCCCCCCTCGGGATGAAAAACTGTTTTTT
TRBJ2-7 . . TRBV2 CASTSSFHEQYF TGTGCCAGCACATCAAGCTTCCACGAGCAGTACTTC
TRBJ2-1 TRBD2 . TRBV7-9 CASSLATSGGSYNEQFF TGTGCCAGCAGCTTAGCGACTAGCGGGGGCTCCTACAATGAGCAGTTCTTC
TRBJ2-7 TRBD1 once TRBV28 CASRRQGLSYEQYF TGTGCCAGCAGACGACAGGGATTATCCTACGAGCAGTACTTC
TRBJ2-1 TRBD2 . TRBV9 CASSAGLADNEQFF TGTGCCAGCAGCGCGGGACTAGCGGACAATGAGCAGTTCTTC
TRBJ2-1 TRBD2 . TRBV4-3 CASSQDPASGGDNEQFF TGCGCCAGCAGCCAAGATCCGGCTAGCGGGGGGGACAATGAGCAGTTCTTC
TRBJ1-1 TRBD1 . TRBV11-1 CASSPRTGGWTEAFF TGTGCCAGCAGCCCTCGGACAGGGGGCTGGACTGAAGCTTTCTTT
TRBJ2-2 . . TRBV6-5 CASSYPDYTGELFF TGTGCCAGCAGTTACCCGGACTACACCGGGGAGCTGTTTTTT
TRBJ2-1 . . TRBV5-1 CASSPGTNSYNEQFF TGCGCCAGCAGCCCTGGGACAAACTCCTACAATGAGCAGTTCTTC
TRBJ2-1 TRBD2 . TRBV7-9 CASSGLAGNSYNEQFF TGTGCCAGCAGCGGACTAGCGGGGAACTCCTACAATGAGCAGTTCTTC
TRBJ1-4 . . TRBV30 CAWSRGGQEKLFF TGTGCCTGGAGTCGGGGGGGCCAGGAAAAACTGTTTTTT
TRBJ2-1 TRBD2 . TRBV5-6 CASSLGLALYNEQFF TGTGCCAGCAGCTTAGGACTAGCCCTTTACAATGAGCAGTTCTTC
TRBJ1-1 . once TRBV19 CASTADRNTEAFF TGTGCCAGTACCGCTGACAGGAACACTGAAGCTTTCTTT
TRBJ2-7 . once TRBV6-5 CASSSQGLKQYF TGTGCCAGCAGTTCCCAGGGTCTCAAGCAGTACTTC
TRBJ1-6 . . TRBV18 CASSRGPGLSPLHF TGTGCCAGCTCCCGCGGTCCAGGGCTTTCACCCCTCCACTTT
TRBJ2-7 TRBD1 . TRBV28 CASALRDSGSYEQYF TGTGCCAGTGCACTCCGGGACAGTGGCTCCTACGAGCAGTACTTC
TRBJ1-5 . few TRBV24-1 CATSDNGQGKNQPQHF TGTGCCACCAGTGATAACGGTCAGGGGAAGAATCAGCCCCAGCATTTT
TRBJ1-4 . . TRBV5-1 CASSRRQRSTNEKLFF TGCGCCAGCAGCCGGAGACAGCGATCAACTAATGAAAAACTGTTTTTT
TRBJ2-7 . . TRBV15 CATSRDAGPYEQYF TGTGCCACCAGCAGAGATGCAGGGCCCTACGAGCAGTACTTC
TRBJ1-4 . . TRBV25-1 CASQRPGMKEKLFF TGTGCCAGCCAAAGGCCGGGAATGAAGGAAAAACTGTTTTTT
TRBJ2-7 TRBD1 . TRBV2 CASSEETGTLKGQYF TGTGCCAGCAGTGAGGAGACAGGGACGTTGAAGGGGCAGTACTTC
TRBJ2-1 TRBD2 . TRBV7-9 CASSLSGSHYNEQFF TGTGCCAGCAGCTTGAGCGGGAGTCACTACAATGAGCAGTTCTTC
TRBJ1-1 . . TRBV7-2 CASSSSGSRTEAFF TGTGCCAGCAGCTCCTCCGGATCGCGGACTGAAGCTTTCTTT
TRBJ2-4 . . TRBV6-4 CASKQGNIQYF TGTGCCAGCAAACAGGGAAACATTCAGTACTTC
TRBJ1-3 TRBD1 . TRBV7-8 CASSLASDRGGNTIYF TGTGCCAGCAGCTTAGCAAGCGACAGGGGTGGAAACACCATATATTTT
TRBJ1-4 TRBD1 . TRBV5-1 CASSLGQGATNEKLFF TGCGCCAGCAGCCTCGGACAGGGAGCAACTAATGAAAAACTGTTTTTT
TRBJ2-7 TRBD2 . TRBV28 CASLAGGTYEQYF TGTGCCAGCTTAGCGGGAGGGACCTACGAGCAGTACTTC
TRBJ1-5 . . TRBV30 CAWSWTENQPQHF TGTGCCTGGAGTTGGACAGAAAATCAGCCCCAGCATTTT
TRBJ2-3 TRBD1 . TRBV7-9 CASSSGRLKDRVSTDTQYF TGTGCCAGCAGCTCGGGTAGGCTCAAAGACAGGGTTAGCACAGATACGCAGTATTTT
TRBJ1-1 . . TRBV6-1 CASSDWVLGQAFF TGTGCCAGCAGTGATTGGGTTCTGGGCCAAGCTTTCTTT
TRBJ2-7 TRBD2 . TRBV27 CASSPGTSGSYEQYF TGTGCCAGCAGTCCCGGGACTAGCGGCTCCTACGAGCAGTACTTC
TRBJ2-1 . . TRBV11-2 CASSLEVSSYYNEQFF TGTGCCAGCAGCTTAGAGGTTAGCAGCTATTACAATGAGCAGTTCTTC
TRBJ1-2 . . TRBV19 CASSIALYGYTF TGTGCCAGTAGTATTGCACTATATGGCTACACCTTC
TRBJ1-1 . . TRBV18 CASSPTSVQVNTEAFF TGTGCCAGCTCACCTACCTCTGTGCAGGTGAACACTGAAGCTTTCTTT
TRBJ1-4 TRBD1 . TRBV7-2 CASTPGQGGEKLFF TGTGCCAGCACCCCGGGACAGGGGGGTGAAAAACTGTTTTTT
TRBJ2-1 TRBD1 . TRBV28 CASRGTGGGNEQFF TGTGCCAGCAGGGGGACAGGGGGGGGCAATGAGCAGTTCTTC